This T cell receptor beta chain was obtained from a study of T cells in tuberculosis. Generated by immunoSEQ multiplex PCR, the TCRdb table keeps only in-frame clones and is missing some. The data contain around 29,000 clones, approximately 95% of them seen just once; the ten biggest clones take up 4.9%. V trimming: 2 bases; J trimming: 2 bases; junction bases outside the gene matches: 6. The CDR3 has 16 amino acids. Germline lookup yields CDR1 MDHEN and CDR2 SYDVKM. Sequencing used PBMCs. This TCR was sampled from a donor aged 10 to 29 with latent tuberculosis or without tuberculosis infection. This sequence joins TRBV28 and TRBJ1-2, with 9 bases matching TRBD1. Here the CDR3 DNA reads TGTGCCAGCAGTTTAGGGTCCACAGGGGGCAACTATGGCTACACCTTC. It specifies CASSLGSTGGNYGYTF.